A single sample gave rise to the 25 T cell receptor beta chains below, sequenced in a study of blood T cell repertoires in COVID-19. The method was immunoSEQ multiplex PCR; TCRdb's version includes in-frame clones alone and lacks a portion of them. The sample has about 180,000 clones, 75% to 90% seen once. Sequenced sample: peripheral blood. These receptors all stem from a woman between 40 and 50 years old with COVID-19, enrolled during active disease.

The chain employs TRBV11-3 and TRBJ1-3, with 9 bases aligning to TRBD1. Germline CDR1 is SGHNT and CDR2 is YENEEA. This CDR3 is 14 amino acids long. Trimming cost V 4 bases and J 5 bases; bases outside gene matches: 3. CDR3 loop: CASSSGTGRNTIYF. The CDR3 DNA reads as TGTGCCAGCAGCTCGGGGACAGGGAGAAACACCATATATTTT.

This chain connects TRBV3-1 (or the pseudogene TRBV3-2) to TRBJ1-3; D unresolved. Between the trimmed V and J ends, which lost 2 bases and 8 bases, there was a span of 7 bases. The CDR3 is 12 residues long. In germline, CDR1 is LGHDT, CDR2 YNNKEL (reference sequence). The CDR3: CASSQLRDTIYF. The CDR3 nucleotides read TGTGCCAGCAGCCAATTAAGAGACACCATATATTTT.

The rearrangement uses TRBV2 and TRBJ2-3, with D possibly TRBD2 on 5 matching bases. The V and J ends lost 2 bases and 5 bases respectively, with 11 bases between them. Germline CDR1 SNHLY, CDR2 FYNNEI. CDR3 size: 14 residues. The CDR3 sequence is CASSESRGRDTQYF. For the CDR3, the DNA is TGTGCCAGCAGTGAATCCCGGGGTCGAGATACGCAGTATTTT.

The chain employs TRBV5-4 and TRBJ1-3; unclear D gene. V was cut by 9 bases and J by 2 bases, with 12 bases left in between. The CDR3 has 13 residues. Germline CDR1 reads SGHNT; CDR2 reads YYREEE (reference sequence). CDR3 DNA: TGTGCCACCCACCCGGGTACTGGAAACACCATATATTTT. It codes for CATHPGTGNTIYF.

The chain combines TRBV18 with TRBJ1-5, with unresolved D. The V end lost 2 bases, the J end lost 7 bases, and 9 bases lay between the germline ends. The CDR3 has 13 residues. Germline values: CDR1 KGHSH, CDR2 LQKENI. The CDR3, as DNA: TGTGCCAGCTCACCAGGTTTGGAGCAGCCCCAGCATTTT. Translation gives CASSPGLEQPQHF.

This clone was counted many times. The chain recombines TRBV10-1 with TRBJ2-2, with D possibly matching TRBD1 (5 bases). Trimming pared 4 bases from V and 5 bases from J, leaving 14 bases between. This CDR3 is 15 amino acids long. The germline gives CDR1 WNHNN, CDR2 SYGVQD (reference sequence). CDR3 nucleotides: TGCGCCAGCAGTGGTCCAGGGTCAATGACCGGGGAGCTGTTTTTT. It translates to CASSGPGSMTGELFF.

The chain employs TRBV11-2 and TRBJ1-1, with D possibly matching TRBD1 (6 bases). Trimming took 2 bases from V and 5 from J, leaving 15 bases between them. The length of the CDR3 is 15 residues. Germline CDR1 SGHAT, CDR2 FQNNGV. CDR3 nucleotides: TGTGCCAGCAGCTTACGCGGGGGCTTGGGAACTGAAGCTTTCTTT. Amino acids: CASSLRGGLGTEAFF.

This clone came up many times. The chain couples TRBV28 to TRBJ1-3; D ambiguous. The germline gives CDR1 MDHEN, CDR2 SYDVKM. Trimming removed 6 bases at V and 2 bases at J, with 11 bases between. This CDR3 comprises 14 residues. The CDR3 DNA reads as TGTGCCAGCAGCCCACGAATAGCTGGAAACACCATATATTTT. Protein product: CASSPRIAGNTIYF.

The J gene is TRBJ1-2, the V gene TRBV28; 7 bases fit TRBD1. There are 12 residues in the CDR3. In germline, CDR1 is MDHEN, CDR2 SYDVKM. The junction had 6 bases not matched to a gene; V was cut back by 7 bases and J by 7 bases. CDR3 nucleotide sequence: TGTGCCAGCAAATACCGACAGGGTGGCTACACCTTC. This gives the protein CASKYRQGGYTF.

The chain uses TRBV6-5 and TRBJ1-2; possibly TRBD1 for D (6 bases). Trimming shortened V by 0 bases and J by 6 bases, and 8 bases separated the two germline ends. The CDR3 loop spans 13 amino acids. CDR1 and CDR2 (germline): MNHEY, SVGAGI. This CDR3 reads CASSYSTGDGYTF. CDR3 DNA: TGTGCCAGCAGTTACTCGACAGGAGATGGCTACACCTTC.

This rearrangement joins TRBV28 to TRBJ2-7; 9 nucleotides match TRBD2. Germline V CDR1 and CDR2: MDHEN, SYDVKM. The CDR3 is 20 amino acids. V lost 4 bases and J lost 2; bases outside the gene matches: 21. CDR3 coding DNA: TGTGCCAGCAGTTCGATTCCCGGGACTAGCTCCCTTGCTGGCACCTACGAGCAGTACTTC. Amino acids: CASSSIPGTSSLAGTYEQYF. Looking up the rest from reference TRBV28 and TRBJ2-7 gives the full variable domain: DVKVTQSSRYLVKRTGEKVFLECVQDMDHENMFWYRQDPGLGLRLIYFSYDVKMKEKGDIPEGYSVSREKKERFSLILESASTNQTSMYLCASSSIPGTSSLAGTYEQYFGPGTRLTVT.

CDR3 in DNA: TGTGCCAGCTCACCTAGTACGGGACAGGGGGCGTCCTATGGCTACACCTTC. This codes for CASSPSTGQGASYGYTF. The chain is built from TRBV18 and TRBJ1-2; TRBD1 matches at 12 bases. With V trimmed by 3 bases and J by 4 bases, 9 bases remained unmatched. The CDR3 has 17 residues. Germline CDR1 reads KGHSH; CDR2 reads LQKENI.

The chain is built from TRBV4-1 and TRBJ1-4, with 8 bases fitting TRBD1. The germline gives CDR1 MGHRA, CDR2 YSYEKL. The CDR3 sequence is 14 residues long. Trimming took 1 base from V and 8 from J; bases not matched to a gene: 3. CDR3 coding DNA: TGCGCCAGCAGCCAAGGACAGGGGCAGGAAAAACTGTTTTTT. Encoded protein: CASSQGQGQEKLFF.

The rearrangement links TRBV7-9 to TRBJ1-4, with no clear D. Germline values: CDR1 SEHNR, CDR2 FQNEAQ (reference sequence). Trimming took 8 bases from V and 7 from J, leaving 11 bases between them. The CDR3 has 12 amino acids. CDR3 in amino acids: CASLLIGEKLFF. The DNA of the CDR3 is TGTGCCAGCCTCCTTATCGGTGAAAAACTGTTTTTT.

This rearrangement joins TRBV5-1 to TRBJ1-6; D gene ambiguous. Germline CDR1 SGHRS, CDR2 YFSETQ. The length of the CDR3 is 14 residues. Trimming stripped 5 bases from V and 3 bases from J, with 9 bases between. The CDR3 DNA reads TGCGCCAGCAGTTACAGAGTCTATAATTCACCCCTCCACTTT. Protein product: CASSYRVYNSPLHF.

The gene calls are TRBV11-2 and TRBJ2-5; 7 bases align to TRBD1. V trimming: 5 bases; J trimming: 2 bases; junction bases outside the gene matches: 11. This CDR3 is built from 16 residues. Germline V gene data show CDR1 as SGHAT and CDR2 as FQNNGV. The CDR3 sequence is CASSPRTGTEQETQYF. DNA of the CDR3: TGTGCCAGCAGCCCCCGTACTGGGACAGAGCAAGAGACCCAGTACTTC.

CDR3 DNA sequence: TGCGCCAGCAGTGAAGGATCACTAGCGGGAGGCTGGGGGTATAGTGAGCAGTTCTTC. Translating it yields CASSEGSLAGGWGYSEQFF. This rearrangement joins TRBV10-1 to TRBJ2-1; 12 nucleotides agree with TRBD2. The ends lost 3 bases at V and 9 bases at J; junction bases unmatched: 18. CDR1 and CDR2 (germline): WNHNN, SYGVQD (reference sequence). This CDR3 comprises 19 residues.

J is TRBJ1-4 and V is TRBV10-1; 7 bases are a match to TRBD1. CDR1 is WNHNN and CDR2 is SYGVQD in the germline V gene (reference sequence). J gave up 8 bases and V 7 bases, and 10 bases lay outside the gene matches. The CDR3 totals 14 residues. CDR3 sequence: CASTPTGSGEKLFF. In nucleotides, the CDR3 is TGCGCCAGCACCCCGACAGGGTCGGGGGAAAAACTGTTTTTT.

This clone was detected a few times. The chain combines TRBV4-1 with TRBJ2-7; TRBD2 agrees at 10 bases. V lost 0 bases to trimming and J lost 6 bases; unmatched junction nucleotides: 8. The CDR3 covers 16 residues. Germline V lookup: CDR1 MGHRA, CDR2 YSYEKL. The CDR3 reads CASSQDLSSGRSEQYF. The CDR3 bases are TGCGCCAGCAGCCAAGATTTGTCTAGCGGGAGAAGCGAGCAGTACTTC.

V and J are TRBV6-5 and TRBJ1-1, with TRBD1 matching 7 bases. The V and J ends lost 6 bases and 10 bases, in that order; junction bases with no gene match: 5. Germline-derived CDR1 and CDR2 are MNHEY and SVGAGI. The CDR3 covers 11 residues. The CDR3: CASSETGPAFF. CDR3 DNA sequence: TGTGCCAGCAGCGAGACAGGGCCAGCTTTCTTT.

The CDR3 coding sequence is TGTGCCAGTAGGCCCCAGGGCAGCGACACTGAAGCTTTCTTT. Translating gives CASRPQGSDTEAFF. The gene calls are TRBV19 and TRBJ1-1, with a tentative D call TRBD1 (5 bases). This CDR3 is 14 amino acids long. The germline V gene has CDR1 LNHDA and CDR2 SQIVND (reference sequence). The germline V and J ends were trimmed by 6 bases and 3 bases, with 14 bases remaining between them.

The CDR3 protein is CATSDRQGNTEAFF. CDR3 nucleotides: TGTGCCACCAGTGACAGACAGGGTAACACTGAAGCTTTCTTT. This chain connects TRBV24-1 to TRBJ1-1; 7 nucleotides align to TRBD1. The CDR3 consists of 14 residues. V shed 4 bases and J 2 bases; nucleotides not matched to a gene: 3. CDR1 KGHDR and CDR2 SFDVKD come from the germline V gene.

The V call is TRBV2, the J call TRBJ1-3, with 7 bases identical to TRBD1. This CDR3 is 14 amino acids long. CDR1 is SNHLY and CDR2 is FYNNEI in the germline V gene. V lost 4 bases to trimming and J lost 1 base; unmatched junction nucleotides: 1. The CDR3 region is CASSAGQSGNTIYF. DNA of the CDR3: TGTGCCAGCAGTGCGGGACAGTCTGGAAACACCATATATTTT.

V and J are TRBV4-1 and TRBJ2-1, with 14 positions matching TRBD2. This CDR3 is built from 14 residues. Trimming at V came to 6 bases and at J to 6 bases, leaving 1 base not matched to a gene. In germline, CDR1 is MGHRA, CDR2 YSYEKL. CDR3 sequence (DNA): TGCGCCAGCAGTGGACTAGCGGGAGGCAATGAGCAGTTCTTC. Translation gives CASSGLAGGNEQFF.

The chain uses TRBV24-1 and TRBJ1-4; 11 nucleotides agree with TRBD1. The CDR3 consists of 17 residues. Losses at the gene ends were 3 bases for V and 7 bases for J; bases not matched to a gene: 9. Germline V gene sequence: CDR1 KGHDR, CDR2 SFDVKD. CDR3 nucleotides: TGTGCCACCAGTGATCCTCCGACCGGGACAGGGGGTGAAAAACTGTTTTTT. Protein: CATSDPPTGTGGEKLFF.